Only one count was recorded for the clone carrying this T cell receptor (beta chain). Its antigen is undetermined. Researchers made TCR beta libraries by using iRepertoire HTBI primers and running Arm-PCR on CDR3 regions. TCRdb reanalysed the multiplex PCR reads using MiXCR and keeps one entry per CDR3 protein. The sample has some 450,000 distinct CDR3 sequences; 23% are singletons. The time point here: persistent/refractory GD, antithyroid drugs over 5 years with positive TRAb. Scientists built the TCR library using RNA that was extracted from PBMCs. The data stem from a study of regulatory T cells in long-lasting Graves disease. General study results and limits: New patients shared 950 to 1,000 public clonotypes, fewer than the approximately 2,500 shared by persistent patients.

With 5 bases removed from V and 0 bases from J, the gap between germline ends came to 17 bases. The CDR3 spans 15 residues. Germline CDR1 DFQATT, CDR2 SNEGSKA (reference sequence). This rearrangement joins TRBV20-1 to TRBJ2-7; maybe TRBD2 (7 bases). The origin of this receptor is a female donor with Graves disease. Sequencing used peripheral blood mononuclear cells (PBMCs), obtained when the disease was refractory, from a patient treated with antithyroid drugs. The CDR3 DNA sequence: TGCAGTGCTCCCGTTGGGGGGGCGGGCTCCTACGAGCAGTACTTC. Translated, it gives CSAPVGGAGSYEQYF.